These 29 T cell receptor beta chains were all obtained from the same sample, sequenced in a study of blood T cell repertoires in COVID-19. This table comes from immunoSEQ multiplex PCR, and its TCRdb copy is limited to in-frame clones, with some not included. The repertoire includes 60,000 to 65,000 clones, 90% of them detected once, and more than 9% sits in the top ten. Sequences were obtained from peripheral blood. Receptors originate from a woman over 75 with active COVID-19.

The chain is built from TRBV5-6 and TRBJ2-7; 7 nucleotides agree with TRBD1. CDR1 is SGHDT and CDR2 is YYEEEE in the germline V gene. V shed 2 bases, J shed 5 bases, and the junction held 7 bases outside the gene matches. This CDR3 is 14 amino acids long. The CDR3 region is CASSLNGQANEQYF. The CDR3 coding sequence is TGTGCCAGCAGCTTAAACGGACAGGCAAACGAGCAGTACTTC.

The chain employs TRBV7-2 and TRBJ1-3; a possible D gene is TRBD1 (6 bases). Germline loops: CDR1 SGHTA, CDR2 FQGNSA. V shed 1 base and J shed 0 bases, with 10 bases lying between them. CDR3 length: 16 amino acids. CDR3: CASSLGATGSGNTIYF. The CDR3, as DNA: TGTGCCAGCAGCTTAGGGGCGACAGGCTCTGGAAACACCATATATTTT.

The V gene is TRBV5-4, the J gene TRBJ2-5; 7 nucleotides agree with TRBD1. CDR3 length: 13 amino acids. Germline V gene data show CDR1 as SGHNT and CDR2 as YYREEE (reference sequence). Unmatched junction bases numbered 2, after V lost 4 bases and J lost 2 bases. CDR3 region: CASSEGQQETQYF. CDR3 DNA: TGTGCCAGCAGCGAGGGACAGCAAGAGACCCAGTACTTC.

The V call is TRBV3-1 (or the pseudogene TRBV3-2), the J call TRBJ2-7; D perhaps matches TRBD1 (5 bases). CDR1 and CDR2 (germline): LGHDT, YNNKEL (reference sequence). The V end lost 2 bases, the J end lost 2 bases, and 16 bases lay between the germline ends. There are 16 residues in the CDR3. For the CDR3, the DNA is TGTGCCAGCAGCCAATCTTCCGGTGGACAAACCTACGAGCAGTACGTC. Its protein is CASSQSSGGQTYEQYV.

For the CDR3, the DNA is TGTGCCAGCTCACCCGAGGATTCACCCCTCCACTTT. Residues: CASSPEDSPLHF. The chain employs TRBV18 and TRBJ1-6; D is uncertain. The CDR3 is 12 residues long. Germline values: CDR1 KGHSH, CDR2 LQKENI. V gave up 3 bases and J gave up 8 bases, with 5 bases separating them. Looking up the rest from reference TRBV18 and TRBJ1-6 gives the full variable domain: NAGVMQNPRHLVRRRGQEARLRCSPMKGHSHVYWYRQLPEEGLKFMVYLQKENIIDESGMPKERFSAEFPKEGPSILRIQQVVRGDSAAYFCASSPEDSPLHFGNGTRLTVT.

V gene TRBV28 combines with J gene TRBJ2-1, with TRBD2 as a possible D gene (6 bases). V lost 3 bases, J lost 6 bases, and 15 bases lay in between. CDR3 size: 15 residues. Per the germline V gene, CDR1 is MDHEN and CDR2 is SYDVKM. CDR3 in amino acids: CASSFPSGYRNEQFF. CDR3 bases: TGTGCCAGCAGTTTCCCGAGCGGGTACCGCAATGAGCAGTTCTTC.

The chain couples TRBV5-4 to TRBJ1-2, with 8 nucleotides matching TRBD1. CDR3 length equals 15 residues. Germline-derived CDR1 and CDR2 are SGHNT and YYREEE (reference sequence). The J segment lost 4 bases and the V segment lost 4 bases, leaving 9 bases of the junction unmatched. The CDR3 coding sequence is TGTGCCAGCAGCCCAGGGACAGGACCACCCTATGGCTACACCTTC. Protein sequence: CASSPGTGPPYGYTF. The whole variable domain, remainder taken from reference TRBV5-4 and TRBJ1-2, is ETGVTQSPTHLIKTRGQQVTLRCSSQSGHNTVSWYQQALGQGPQFIFQYYREEENGRGNFPPRFSGLQFPNYSSELNVNALELDDSALYLCASSPGTGPPYGYTFGSGTRLTVV.

The rearrangement links TRBV28 to TRBJ1-2; 10 positions agree with TRBD1. In germline, CDR1 is MDHEN, CDR2 SYDVKM. Trimming at V came to 8 bases and at J to 2 bases, leaving 8 bases not matched to a gene. CDR3 size: 15 residues. The CDR3 coding sequence is TGTGCCAGCGAAACCGGGACAGGGGCCAACTATGGCTACACCTTC. Translating it yields CASETGTGANYGYTF.

The gene calls are TRBV19 and TRBJ2-2, with 8 bases aligning to TRBD2. Looked up from germline, CDR1 is LNHDA and CDR2 is SQIVND (reference sequence). Trimming took 6 bases from V and 7 from J; bases not matched to a gene: 10. The CDR3 has 15 amino acids. The DNA for the CDR3 is TGTGCCAGTAGGGAATATAGCGGGGAGAGCGGGGAGCTGTTTTTT. Amino acids: CASREYSGESGELFF.

This chain uses TRBV15 with TRBJ1-3, with D possibly being TRBD1 (5 bases). The CDR3 has 15 residues. Germline V CDR1 and CDR2: LNHNV, YYDKDF (reference sequence). V lost 0 bases and J 4 bases, leaving 10 bases between the germline ends. The CDR3 loop is CATSRDPGSGNTIYF. The CDR3 nucleotides are TGTGCCACCAGCAGAGATCCAGGGTCGGGAAACACCATATATTTT.

V and J are TRBV4-1 and TRBJ2-3, with 9 positions matching TRBD2. Germline assignment: CDR1 MGHRA and CDR2 YSYEKL. Trimming took 1 base from V and 1 from J; bases not matched to a gene: 6. The CDR3 is 17 residues long. Here the CDR3 reads CASSQVLAGGGTDTQYF. CDR3 DNA: TGCGCCAGCAGCCAAGTCCTGGCGGGGGGGGGCACAGATACGCAGTATTTT.

The chain links TRBV4-1 to TRBJ1-5, with D possibly TRBD1 on 6 matching bases. The CDR3 sequence is 15 residues long. CDR1 and CDR2 from the germline V gene are MGHRA and YSYEKL. V gave up 4 bases and J gave up 5 bases, with 15 bases separating them. The CDR3 spells CASSPQPRGYQPQHF. The CDR3 DNA is TGCGCCAGCAGCCCCCAACCCAGGGGCTATCAGCCCCAGCATTTT.

The rearrangement joins TRBV4-2 to TRBJ1-4, with D perhaps TRBD1 (6 bases). The CDR3 is made up of 14 amino acids. Germline V gene lookup returns CDR1 LGHNA and CDR2 YNFKEQ. Trimming removed 1 base at V and 4 bases at J, with 7 bases between. The CDR3 is CASSQGGLNEKLFF. The CDR3 bases are TGTGCCAGCAGCCAAGGGGGGCTTAATGAAAAACTGTTTTTT.

The chain employs TRBV5-5 and TRBJ1-4; a weak D match, TRBD1 (6 bases). The V gene lost 2 bases and the J gene lost 2 bases, with 16 bases spanning the gap. Germline CDR1 is SGHKS and CDR2 is YYEKEE (reference sequence). This CDR3 is 17 amino acids long. In nucleotides, the CDR3 is TGTGCCAGCAGCTTTATGACAGGCGGGGGTACTAATGAAAAACTGTTTTTT. Amino acids: CASSFMTGGGTNEKLFF. The full variable domain, rest sourced from reference TRBV5-5 and TRBJ1-4, is DAGVTQSPTHLIKTRGQQVTLRCSPISGHKSVSWYQQVLGQGPQFIFQYYEKEERGRGNFPDRFSARQFPNYSSELNVNALLLGDSALYLCASSFMTGGGTNEKLFFGSGTQLSVL.

The rearrangement links TRBV4-1 to TRBJ1-1, with a weak D call TRBD1 (6 bases). Germline loops: CDR1 MGHRA, CDR2 YSYEKL. V was trimmed by 0 bases and J by 13 bases, leaving 18 bases between them. The CDR3 sequence is 14 residues long. The CDR3 is CASSQDGIGQSIFF. In DNA, the CDR3 is TGCGCCAGCAGCCAAGATGGAATAGGACAGTCGATTTTCTTT.

This clone was observed a single time. The V gene is TRBV28, the J gene TRBJ1-1; D gene uncertain. The germline V and J ends were trimmed by 6 bases and 3 bases, with 11 bases remaining between them. This CDR3 has 13 residues. Germline values: CDR1 MDHEN, CDR2 SYDVKM. In DNA form, the CDR3 reads TGTGCCAGCAGGGAGTCCGGGGACACTGAAGCTTTCTTT. The encoded protein is CASRESGDTEAFF.

The chain has TRBV7-9 and TRBJ2-7; 7 bases match TRBD1. V was pared by 5 bases and J by 5 bases, with 15 bases of the junction left unmatched. Germline V CDR1 and CDR2: SEHNR, FQNEAQ (reference sequence). The CDR3 extends over 16 amino acids. The chain's CDR3 is CASSPPDGWDSHEQYV. CDR3 sequence (DNA): TGTGCCAGCAGCCCCCCAGATGGCTGGGACAGCCACGAGCAGTACGTC.

This clone was seen a single time. The genes are TRBV28 and TRBJ1-5; D is unclear. Trimming left V 3 bases short and J 0 bases short, with 12 bases between. Germline V gives CDR1 MDHEN, CDR2 SYDVKM. This CDR3 region has 16 residues. The CDR3 loop reads CASSLSRGYSNQPQHF. CDR3 in DNA: TGTGCCAGCAGTTTGTCACGGGGTTATAGCAATCAGCCCCAGCATTTT.

This clone has more than one count but fewer than ten. The V gene is TRBV4-1, the J gene TRBJ2-1, with 9 positions matching TRBD2. V was pared by 0 bases and J by 7 bases, with 13 bases of the junction left unmatched. Germline CDR1 MGHRA, CDR2 YSYEKL. The CDR3 is made up of 18 amino acids. The CDR3 here is CASSQEVRASGVRNEQFF. Here the CDR3 DNA reads TGCGCCAGCAGCCAAGAAGTTCGGGCTAGCGGGGTAAGAAATGAGCAGTTCTTC.

J is TRBJ1-6 and V is TRBV3-1 (or the pseudogene TRBV3-2), with D possibly TRBD1 on 6 matching bases. Germline CDR1 is LGHDT and CDR2 is YNNKEL (reference sequence). This CDR3 has 18 amino acids. The germline V and J ends were trimmed by 1 base and 7 bases, with 20 bases remaining between them. The CDR3, as DNA: TGTGCCAGCAGCCAAGTTCGCCAGGCCGCGGGGGCCAATTCACCCCTCCACTTT. This gives the protein CASSQVRQAAGANSPLHF.

CDR3 DNA: TGTGCCAGCAGCCCTGCTGGGGGGGATTTTAACTATGGCTACACCTTC. Its protein product is CASSPAGGDFNYGYTF. This sequence joins TRBV7-2 and TRBJ1-2; a possible D gene is TRBD1 (5 bases). Germline V gene data show CDR1 as SGHTA and CDR2 as FQGNSA. CDR3 length: 16 amino acids. Trimming removed 5 bases from V and 1 base from J, with 17 bases in between.

J is TRBJ1-4 and V is TRBV9; a possible D gene is TRBD1 (6 bases). This CDR3 comprises 14 residues. Germline CDR1 is SGDLS and CDR2 is YYNGEE. V was cut by 0 bases and J by 4 bases, with 7 bases left in between. CDR3 nucleotide sequence: TGTGCCAGCAGCGTAGGGACAGTTAATGAAAAACTGTTTTTT. Its protein product is CASSVGTVNEKLFF.

This clone was counted once. The genes are TRBV3-1 (or the pseudogene TRBV3-2) and TRBJ1-1, with a possible D match to TRBD1 (5 bases). The CDR3 sequence is 14 residues long. V was shortened by 1 base and J by 1 base, with 7 bases between the two germline ends. Germline-derived CDR1 and CDR2 are LGHDT and YNNKEL (reference sequence). The CDR3 DNA reads TGTGCCAGCAGCCAAGGGGGGGGGAACACTGAAGCTTTCTTT. It encodes CASSQGGGNTEAFF.

This clone was detected once. The chain joins TRBV6-6 to TRBJ1-4, with D tentatively TRBD1 (5 bases). This CDR3 spans 15 amino acids. Trimming took 2 bases from V and 8 from J, leaving 15 bases between them. The germline V gene has CDR1 MNHNY and CDR2 SVGAGI (reference sequence). The CDR3 loop reads CASSYKPGVEEKLFF. As DNA, the CDR3 is TGTGCCAGCAGTTACAAACCGGGGGTCGAGGAAAAACTGTTTTTT.

The rearrangement uses TRBV7-9 and TRBJ1-1; D not certain. The germline CDR1 and CDR2 sequences are SEHNR and FQNEAQ (reference sequence). V gave up 2 bases and J gave up 3 bases, with 19 bases separating them. The CDR3 extends over 17 amino acids. The CDR3 DNA reads as TGTGCCAGCAGCTTAAGTTACACAAAGCCGAGGGACACTGAAGCTTTCTTT. It encodes CASSLSYTKPRDTEAFF.

This clone occurred once. The rearrangement uses TRBV29-1 and TRBJ2-5; 7 bases match TRBD1. Trimming removed 2 bases from V and 6 bases from J; junction bases left unmatched: 6. CDR1 and CDR2 from the germline V gene are SQVTM and ANQGSEA. There are 13 residues in the CDR3. The CDR3 DNA sequence: TGCAGCGTTGAAAGACAGGGCCTGAAGACCCAGTACTTC. This sequence encodes CSVERQGLKTQYF.

The chain joins TRBV5-1 to TRBJ1-2; 8 nucleotides align to TRBD1. Germline V lookup: CDR1 SGHRS, CDR2 YFSETQ. The CDR3 runs 15 residues. V shed 3 bases, J shed 1 base, and the junction held 5 bases outside the gene matches. DNA of the CDR3: TGCGCCAGCAGCTCCTCTACAGGGGGTAACTATGGCTACACCTTC. It yields the protein CASSSSTGGNYGYTF.

This clone was detected only a few times. The genes are TRBV6-1 and TRBJ1-1, with D hard to call. Germline V CDR1 and CDR2: MNHNS, SASEGT. V was cut by 2 bases and J by 2 bases, with 6 bases left in between. This CDR3 region has 13 residues. This CDR3 reads CASSELSNTEAFF. The DNA of the CDR3 is TGTGCCAGCAGTGAATTAAGCAACACTGAAGCTTTCTTT.

CDR3 residues: CASSEAGRLAQYF. The CDR3 bases are TGTGCCAGCAGTGAGGCTGGGCGTTTGGCCCAGTACTTC. The chain couples TRBV2 to TRBJ2-5; D remains unclear. The length of the CDR3 is 13 residues. The germline V gene has CDR1 SNHLY and CDR2 FYNNEI. V gave up 3 bases and J gave up 9 bases, with 14 bases separating them. Filled out from reference TRBV2 and TRBJ2-5, the complete variable domain reads EPEVTQTPSHQVTQMGQEVILRCVPISNHLYFYWYRQILGQKVEFLVSFYNNEISEKSEIFDDQFSVERPDGSNFTLKIRSTKLEDSAMYFCASSEAGRLAQYFGPGTRLLVL.